The TCR beta chain under discussion was sequenced for a study of T-cell reconstitution after alpha-beta-depleted transplantation in children. Notes on this clonotype: What it binds is not known.

As it was prepared, the TCRbeta library received unique molecular identifiers. TCRdb re-analysed the PCR reads in MiXCR, keeping a single row per CDR3 protein. The profile covers roughly 100,000 distinct CDR3 sequences, with roughly 7.2% appearing a single time and 15% to 20% taken by the ten largest. This CDR3 spans 15 amino acids. Looked up from germline, CDR1 is LNHNV and CDR2 is YYDKDF (reference sequence). Trimming took 5 bases from V and 2 from J, leaving 15 bases between them. Broader study findings: Diversity and T-cell counts at one year after transplant derived mostly from new T cells. Expanded graft clones, several hundred of them, were reportedly the source of alpha-beta T cells about two months after transplant.

This TCR came from a boy under 10 years old with acute lymphoblastic leukemia, due to receive a stem cell transplant. The material sequenced was PBMCs, taken before TCRalphabeta/CD19-depleted stem cell transplant. The chain recombines TRBV15 with TRBJ2-5, with D possibly TRBD2 on 6 matching bases. This CDR3 reads CATSSAMSGQETQYF. In DNA form, the CDR3 reads TGTGCCACCAGCTCCGCAATGAGCGGGCAAGAGACCCAGTACTTC.